The rows below give T cell receptor beta chains drawn from one sample of a study of post-analysis software for immune sequencing data. TCRdb re-called the PCR reads with MiXCR, one entry per CDR3 protein. The data show fewer than 600,000 distinct CDR3 sequences, with under 55% seen just once and 9.5% to 13% held by the top ten. The sample comprised blood. The receptors come from a girl between 5 and 17 years old with multiple sclerosis. CDR3s include the opening cysteine and the closing phenylalanine or tryptophan. Each record gives: J gene, D gene, V gene, CDR3 protein. D genes are given only for firm matches.

J: -; D: -; V: TRBV20-1; CDR3: CSASRGGTNIQYF
J: TRBJ2-5; D: -; V: TRBV15; CDR3: CATSRVKNEQYF
J: TRBJ2-3; D: -; V: TRBV7-2; CDR3: CASSLALRPRTDTQYF
J: TRBJ2-3; D: TRBD2; V: TRBV20-1; CDR3: CSARSGGSGSLDTQYF
J: TRBJ2-1; D: TRBD2; V: TRBV5-1; CDR3: CASGRDSYNEQFF
J: TRBJ2-7; D: -; V: TRBV7-9; CDR3: CASQPGVFYEQYF
J: TRBJ2-3; D: -; V: TRBV6-1; CDR3: CASSPSLRGTDTQYF
J: TRBJ2-7; D: TRBD2; V: TRBV6-2/TRBV6-3; CDR3: CASRGGNRFGNEQYF
J: TRBJ2-3; D: TRBD2; V: TRBV12-3/TRBV12-4; CDR3: CASRLAGVSDTQYF
J: TRBJ2-5; D: -; V: TRBV7-3; CDR3: CASSLKGGVQLQYF
J: TRBJ1-5; D: -; V: TRBV6-5; CDR3: CASGTGYGSRPQHF
J: TRBJ1-1; D: -; V: TRBV6-6; CDR3: CASSVEGTEAFF
J: TRBJ2-3; D: -; V: TRBV10-3; CDR3: CAISESTSGDTQYF
J: TRBJ2-5; D: -; V: TRBV5-1; CDR3: CASSLVPNRETQYF
J: TRBJ2-7; D: -; V: TRBV29-1; CDR3: CSVELTGRSYEQYF
J: TRBJ2-7; D: TRBD1; V: TRBV25-1; CDR3: CASSEPTGTGGVKRYEQYF
J: TRBJ2-3; D: TRBD2; V: TRBV15; CDR3: CATSSRGSLGGDTQYF
J: TRBJ2-6; D: TRBD1; V: TRBV4-1; CDR3: CASSRGQGAPGANVLTF
J: TRBJ2-7; D: -; V: TRBV28; CDR3: CASSLWGGAQYF
J: TRBJ2-4; D: -; V: TRBV6-6; CDR3: CASSYAFGAKPKNIQYF
J: TRBJ2-7; D: -; V: TRBV28; CDR3: CASSPPPGLVYEQYF
J: TRBJ1-6; D: -; V: TRBV5-1; CDR3: CASSFGGSEPLHF
J: TRBJ2-7; D: -; V: TRBV7-6; CDR3: CASSLGERGSPYEQYF
J: TRBJ2-5; D: TRBD2; V: TRBV29-1; CDR3: CSVWGGEGETQYF
J: TRBJ2-1; D: -; V: TRBV11-1; CDR3: CASSLDWPDNEQFF
J: TRBJ1-4; D: -; V: TRBV20-1; CDR3: CSARDGGHSEKLFF
J: TRBJ1-6; D: -; V: TRBV9; CDR3: CASASGAGNSPLHF
J: TRBJ2-7; D: TRBD2; V: TRBV12-3/TRBV12-4; CDR3: CASSLGTSGRYEQYF
J: TRBJ2-6; D: -; V: TRBV11-2; CDR3: CASSFPRQTGISGANVLTF
J: TRBJ1-2; D: -; V: TRBV18; CDR3: CASSPSNRPNYGYTF
J: TRBJ1-1; D: -; V: TRBV5-1; CDR3: CASSLGSQWDTEAFF
J: TRBJ2-1; D: -; V: TRBV29-1; CDR3: CSVVLVELSSSYNEQFF
J: TRBJ2-5; D: -; V: TRBV4-1; CDR3: CASSQALGGLGETQYF
J: TRBJ2-6; D: -; V: TRBV7-3; CDR3: CASSVPGRSGANVLTF
J: TRBJ2-7; D: TRBD2; V: TRBV4-1; CDR3: CASSQDFHGTSGFPYEQYF
J: TRBJ2-5; D: -; V: TRBV7-8; CDR3: CASSQHPQETQYF